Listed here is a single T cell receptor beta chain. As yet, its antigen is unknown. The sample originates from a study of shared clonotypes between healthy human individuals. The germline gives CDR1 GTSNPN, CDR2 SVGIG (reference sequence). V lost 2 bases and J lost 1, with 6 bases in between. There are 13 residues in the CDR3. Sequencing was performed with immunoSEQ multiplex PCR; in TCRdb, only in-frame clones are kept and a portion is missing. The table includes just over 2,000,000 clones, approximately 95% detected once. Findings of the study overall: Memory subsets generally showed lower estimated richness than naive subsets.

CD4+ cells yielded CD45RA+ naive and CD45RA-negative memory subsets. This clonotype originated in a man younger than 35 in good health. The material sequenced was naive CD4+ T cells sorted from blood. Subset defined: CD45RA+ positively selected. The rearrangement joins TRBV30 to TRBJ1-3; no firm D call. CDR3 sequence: CAWSSFSGNTIYF. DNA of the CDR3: TGTGCCTGGAGTTCGTTTTCTGGAAACACCATATATTTT.